This entry is about one T cell receptor (beta chain). The data belong to a study of blood T cell repertoires in COVID-19. Study details: The United States, Italy and Spain supplied acute and convalescent COVID-19 samples. T cells, B-cell-depleted T cells, or PBMCs provided the cDNA or gDNA that served as material.

Germline values: CDR1 SEHNR, CDR2 FQNEAQ (reference sequence). This CDR3 contains 13 residues. Trimming at V came to 5 bases and at J to 11 bases, leaving 11 bases not matched to a gene. Using immunoSEQ multiplex PCR, the repertoire was profiled, and TCRdb retains in-frame clones only, with some absent. The sample lists approximately 500,000 clones; 70% to 90% were seen once. This TCR was recovered from a woman between 45 and 65 years old with COVID-19, enrolled during active disease. The sequencing input was peripheral blood. The chain combines TRBV7-9 with TRBJ1-1, with TRBD1 identical over 7 bases. The CDR3 sequence is CASSLRTGGDAFF. The CDR3 nucleotides are TGTGCCAGCAGCCTCCGGACAGGTGGGGACGCTTTCTTT.